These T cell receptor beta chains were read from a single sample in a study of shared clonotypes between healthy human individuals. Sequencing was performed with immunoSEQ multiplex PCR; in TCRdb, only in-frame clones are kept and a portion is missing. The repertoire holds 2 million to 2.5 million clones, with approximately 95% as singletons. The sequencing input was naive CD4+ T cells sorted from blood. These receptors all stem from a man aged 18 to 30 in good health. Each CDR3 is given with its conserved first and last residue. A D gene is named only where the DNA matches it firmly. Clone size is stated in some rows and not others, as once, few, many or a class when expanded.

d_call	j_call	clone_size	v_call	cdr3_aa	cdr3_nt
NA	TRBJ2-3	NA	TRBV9	CASSVEGRGLDTQYF	TGTGCCAGCAGCGTAGAGGGCAGGGGTTTGGATACGCAGTATTTT
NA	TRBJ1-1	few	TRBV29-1	CTINSPGSEAFF	TGCACCATAAACAGCCCGGGGTCCGAAGCTTTCTTT
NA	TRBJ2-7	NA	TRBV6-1	CASRPRTAGYEQYF	TGTGCCAGCCGCCCCCGGACGGCGGGATACGAGCAGTACTTC
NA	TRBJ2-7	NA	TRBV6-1	CASRITYEQYF	TGTGCCAGCAGAATCACCTACGAGCAGTACTTC
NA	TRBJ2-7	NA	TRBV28	CASSLGRVYEQYF	TGTGCCAGCAGCCTAGGCAGGGTCTACGAGCAGTACTTC
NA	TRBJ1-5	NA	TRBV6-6	CASRNLGGAGNQPQHF	TGTGCCAGCAGGAACTTGGGGGGCGCGGGCAATCAGCCCCAGCATTTT
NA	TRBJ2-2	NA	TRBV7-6	CASRQGGIGELFF	TGTGCCAGCAGACAGGGAGGGATCGGGGAGCTGTTTTTT
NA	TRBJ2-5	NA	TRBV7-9	CASSLGDREAQETQYF	TGTGCCAGCAGCTTAGGGGACCGGGAAGCCCAGGAGACCCAGTACTTC
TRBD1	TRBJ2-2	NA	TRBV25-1	CASSDRDRGTYTGELFF	TGTGCCAGCAGTGACCGGGACAGGGGGACCTACACCGGGGAGCTGTTTTTT
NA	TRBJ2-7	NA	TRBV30	CAWRDRPYEQYF	TGTGCCTGGAGAGACAGGCCCTACGAGCAGTACTTC
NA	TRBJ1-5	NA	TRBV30	CAWSLGLGQPQHF	TGTGCCTGGAGTCTGGGGCTGGGTCAGCCCCAGCATTTT
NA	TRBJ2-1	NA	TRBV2	CASSEVERTEQFF	TGTGCCAGCAGTGAAGTTGAAAGGACCGAGCAGTTCTTC
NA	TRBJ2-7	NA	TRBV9	CASSARGASYEQYF	TGTGCCAGCAGCGCAAGGGGGGCCTCCTACGAGCAGTACTTC
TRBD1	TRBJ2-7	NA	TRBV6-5	CASSYSTGASRREQYF	TGTGCCAGCAGTTATTCAACAGGGGCATCCAGGCGCGAGCAGTACTTC
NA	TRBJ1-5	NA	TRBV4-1	CASSQAGGLINQPQHF	TGCGCCAGCAGCCAGGCCGGTGGACTGATTAATCAGCCCCAGCATTTT
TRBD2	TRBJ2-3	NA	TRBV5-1	CASSSRSGGGGGTDTQYF	TGCGCCAGCAGCTCTAGGTCTGGCGGGGGAGGAGGCACAGATACGCAGTATTTT
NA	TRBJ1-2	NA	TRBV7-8	CASSLEGVGPYGYTF	TGTGCCAGCAGCTTAGAGGGGGTGGGGCCCTATGGCTACACCTTC